The sequence of this T cell receptor (beta chain) was determined in a study of blood T cell repertoires in COVID-19. Study information: The United States, Italy and Spain were the sources of the acute and convalescent COVID-19 samples.

The table came from immunoSEQ multiplex PCR; TCRdb's copy has only in-frame clones and leaves some out. In the table there are fewer than 400,000 clones, about 90% of which are singletons. The sample consisted of peripheral blood. This TCR came from a woman aged 30 to 39 with COVID-19, enrolled during active disease.

The DNA for the CDR3 is TGTGCCAGTAGTATGGGCGGGGGACTAGCAACTCGCGGTGAGCAGTTCTTC. Translating gives CASSMGGGLATRGEQFF. V usage is TRBV19 and J usage is TRBJ2-1; TRBD2 matches at 9 bases. The CDR3 length is 17 residues. Germline lookup yields CDR1 LNHDA and CDR2 SQIVND (reference sequence). Germline trimming cut 3 bases from V and 9 bases from J; bases unmatched to any gene: 15.